This record looks at one TCR beta chain sequence and its context. Its recognized antigen is unknown. No base-level quality is on record; no much larger clone is a single base apart. The donors belonged to the validation cohort of around 120 subjects, which was separate from the approximately 700-subject first cohort. These data come from a study of cytomegalovirus exposure and HLA in healthy donors (dated 2017 in TCRdb). Study-level background: According to a later analysis, one platform produced both the 100 to 150 validation repertoires and the approximately 660 repertoires of the first cohort. The aim of the study was to test whether cataloging public T cell receptors could identify signatures of past pathogen exposure. Along with the approximately 670-subject first cohort, a separate validation cohort of approximately 110 different subjects was used. The study combined high-throughput TCR immunosequencing, statistical association of individual TCRs with disease status, and machine learning to predict cytomegalovirus infection status.

Library preparation employed the immunoSEQ multiplex PCR assay. Per the original workflow: To diagnose cytomegalovirus status from the catalog of TCR beta chain sequences, a statistical classification framework was built. This immuneACCESS table, as held by TCRdb, lists in-frame sequences with V and J called but not all clones. Of the missing ones, under half trace to an unresolved V gene in checked studies; the others have no known cause. V and J calls and clone size are given by that table; D and trimming were obtained from the DNA. For this sample there are 150,000 or so clones; about 91% appear just once. The ten largest account for 1% to 1.5% of the sample. On the study overall, not on this receptor specifically: Cytomegalovirus status was reported to be diagnosed by the classifier with high specificity and sensitivity in both the original and validation cohorts. Most TCR sequences were seen in very few donors, while some public TCRs were found in many individuals. The authors suggested that the approach could potentially be generalized to other disease states and immunological phenotypes. A later analysis found that TCRs clustered in the first cohort also tended to co-occur in the 120 validation repertoires, with approximately 95% of cluster scores above 0. In vitro tests confirmed that a few of the cytomegalovirus-associated TCR beta chains recognize cytomegalovirus antigens. The study listed over 150 TCR beta chains as associated with cytomegalovirus. All 120 or so repertoires were used to score co-occurrence in the validation cohort in a later analysis, because that analysis had no HLA typing for the cohort.

V is pruned by 2 bases and J by 11 bases, leaving 11 bases of the junction without a gene match. Including cysteine and phenylalanine, the CDR3 has 15 amino acids. Only the CDR3 DNA stays, 45 bases, in frame from base 1. Looking up the germline V gene yields CDR1 MNHNS and CDR2 SASEGT. The chain couples TRBV6-1 to TRBJ2-1, and 8 bases in between align with TRBD1. This sequence originates from a woman aged 18-35 years in good health and CMV-seronegative. The sequenced sample consisted of PBMCs. CDR3 region: CASSEPGQATMKQFF. The base sequence is TGTGCCAGCAGTGAACCGGGACAGGCTACAATGAAGCAGTTCTTC.